This T cell receptor beta chain was sequenced during a study of CD8+CD57+ T cells in acquired aplastic anemia. Overall study: Sorted cells (CD4+ and CD8+) yielded DNA amounts that averaged around 3.1 ug. The study's findings and limits: Significant differences in CD8+ Simpson's diversity were not observed between patients and controls.

The use of genomic DNA as template underpinned the TCR beta VDJ and CDR3 profiling. A single record per CDR3 protein comes from TCRdb applying MiXCR to the reads. This table has 150,000 to 170,000 distinct CDR3 sequences, around half appearing once. Of note for this clonotype: Its antigen is unidentified. One end of the junction does not line up with germline, which may come from a read error.

This CDR3 is 14 amino acids long. CDR1 is SQVTM and CDR2 is ANQGSEA in the germline V gene. The sequenced patients had an expansion of CD8+CD57+ cells seen by flow cytometry. The sequence was collected from a human donor with aplastic anemia. This sequence joins TRBV29-1 and TRBJ2-4, with D uncertain. Sequenced input: sorted CD4+, CD8+, or CD8+CD57+ T cells (not recorded which) from PBMCs. CDR3 coding DNA: TGCAGCGTTGAAGGAAGACTTGCCAAAAACACTCAGTACTTC. Protein sequence: CSVEGRLAKNTQYF.